The TCR beta chain described here comes from a study of T-cell reconstitution after alpha-beta-depleted transplantation in children. Using unique molecular identifiers, the investigators prepared the TCRbeta library. TCRdb redid the calling of the PCR reads with MiXCR, one entry per CDR3 protein. The profile shows roughly 500,000 distinct CDR3 sequences, approximately 32% of them singletons. In germline, CDR1 is LGHNT, CDR2 FRNRAP. V lost 1 base to trimming and J lost 1 base, with 5 bases between them. This CDR3 has 14 residues. V usage is TRBV12-5 and J usage is TRBJ2-4; D remains unclear. This receptor was identified in a human donor who donated a stem cell graft to a child with aplastic anemia. Sequencing was performed on PBMCs from the stem cell graft donor, taken from the stem cell graft. The chain's CDR3 is CASGLGEAKNIQYF. DNA of the CDR3: TGTGCTAGTGGTTTGGGAGAGGCCAAAAACATTCAGTACTTC.